Listed below are T cell receptor beta chains from one sample, sequenced in a study of T cell responses to AZD1222 COVID-19 vaccine. The protocol was immunoSEQ multiplex PCR, while the TCRdb copy is restricted to in-frame clones and leaves out a portion. This table holds roughly 200,000 clones, roughly 91% found once. The input for sequencing was peripheral blood, taken on day 0 of MenACWY control vaccination. The receptors originated from an adult in good health. Both conserved end residues are part of each CDR3. The D gene is left open where the match is weak. Size is stated for part of the rows, as once, few or many counts, or as a class when the clone is expanded.

>TRBD1|TRBV15|TRBJ1-2|NA
CATSSRLAPGQGIYGYTF
TGTGCCACCAGCAGCCGCCTCGCTCCGGGACAGGGAATCTATGGCTACACCTTC
>NA|TRBV5-1|TRBJ2-5|NA
CASSKYQKTGQETQYF
TGCGCCAGCAGCAAGTACCAAAAGACAGGCCAAGAGACCCAGTACTTC
>TRBD1|TRBV30|TRBJ1-5|NA
CAWSGQGRSNQPQHF
TGTGCCTGGAGTGGACAGGGAAGAAGCAATCAGCCCCAGCATTTT
>NA|TRBV5-1|TRBJ1-3|NA
CASSLSGISGNTIYF
TGCGCCAGCAGCCTCTCAGGGATCTCTGGAAACACCATATATTTT
>NA|TRBV6-5|TRBJ1-5|NA
CASSYDSSYQPQHF
TGTGCCAGCAGTTACGATTCATCTTATCAGCCCCAGCATTTT
>NA|TRBV4-3|TRBJ2-7|NA
CASSQGRGLSYEQYF
TGCGCCAGCAGCCAGGGTAGGGGCCTCTCCTACGAGCAGTACTTC
>NA|TRBV12-3/TRBV12-4|TRBJ2-5|NA
CASTGETQYF
TGTGCCAGCACGGGAGAGACCCAGTACTTC
>NA|TRBV6-5|TRBJ1-1|NA
CASRIRRLNTEAFF
TGTGCCAGCAGGATTAGACGGTTGAACACTGAAGCTTTCTTT
>NA|TRBV7-3|TRBJ1-2|NA
CASSSQGTNYGYTF
TGTGCCAGCAGCTCTCAGGGAACTAACTATGGCTACACCTTC
>TRBD1|TRBV6-5|TRBJ1-5|NA
CASSYSRTGSPGPQHF
TGTGCCAGCAGTTACTCGCGGACAGGCTCCCCGGGGCCCCAGCATTTT
>TRBD1|TRBV29-1|TRBJ1-4|NA
CSALTGPTNEKLFF
TGCAGCGCTTTGACAGGGCCAACTAATGAAAAACTGTTTTTT
>NA|TRBV5-4|TRBJ2-7|NA
CASSLAQNYEQYF
TGTGCCAGCAGCTTGGCCCAGAACTACGAGCAGTACTTC
>NA|TRBV5-1|TRBJ1-2|once
CASNLNFRGDYGYTF
TGCGCCAGCAACCTCAACTTTAGGGGTGATTATGGCTACACCTTC
>TRBD1|TRBV4-2|TRBJ1-4|NA
CASRRTGGATNEKLFF
TGTGCCAGCAGAAGAACAGGGGGCGCAACTAATGAAAAACTGTTTTTT
>NA|TRBV2|TRBJ2-7|NA
CASRTEILSYEQYF
TGTGCCAGCAGAACGGAAATCTTATCCTACGAGCAGTACTTC
>NA|TRBV27|TRBJ1-1|NA
CASSSGRTEAFF
TGTGCCAGCAGTTCAGGACGCACTGAAGCTTTCTTT
>NA|TRBV3-1/TRBV3-2|TRBJ2-7|NA
CASSQRGTRAYEQYF
TGTGCCAGCAGCCAAAGGGGGACACGCGCCTACGAGCAGTACTTC
>NA|TRBV4-3|TRBJ1-1|NA
CASSLRWGPAVNTEAFF
TGCGCCAGCAGCCTCCGCTGGGGGCCAGCAGTAAACACTGAAGCTTTCTTT
>TRBD1|TRBV5-3|TRBJ2-7|NA
CARSPATGEKEQYF
TGTGCCAGAAGCCCCGCAACAGGGGAGAAGGAGCAGTACTTC
>NA|TRBV7-2|TRBJ1-5|once
CASSLAGGRDQPQHF
TGTGCCAGCAGCCTCGCCGGCGGGAGGGATCAGCCCCAGCATTTT
>NA|TRBV3-1/TRBV3-2|TRBJ1-4|few
CASSPRGSNEKLFF
TGTGCCAGCAGCCCCAGGGGATCTAATGAAAAACTGTTTTTT
>NA|TRBV5-1|TRBJ1-6|NA
CASSLSEDFYNSPLHF
TGCGCCAGCAGCTTATCTGAGGATTTCTATAATTCACCCCTCCACTTT
>TRBD2|TRBV2|TRBJ2-5|NA
CASSSGLAGETQYF
TGTGCCAGCAGTTCGGGACTAGCGGGAGAGACCCAGTACTTC
>NA|TRBV7-2|TRBJ2-7|once
CASSLVEGGIYEQYF
TGTGCCAGCAGCTTAGTTGAGGGGGGGATATACGAGCAGTACTTC
>NA|TRBV3-1/TRBV3-2|TRBJ1-6|once
CASSQDRPLRQGRAPLHF
TGTGCCAGCAGCCAAGATCGTCCCCTCCGGCAGGGTCGCGCACCCCTCCACTTT
>NA|TRBV15|TRBJ1-1|NA
CATSRDIFEAFF
TGTGCCACCAGCAGAGATATCTTTGAAGCTTTCTTT
>NA|TRBV4-1|TRBJ2-3|NA
CASSQEEGRITDTQYF
TGCGCCAGCAGCCAAGAAGAAGGTCGGATCACAGATACGCAGTATTTT
>TRBD1|TRBV5-1|TRBJ2-3|NA
CASTGTGDSTDTQYF
TGCGCCAGCACGGGGACAGGGGATAGCACAGATACGCAGTATTTT
>NA|TRBV2|TRBJ1-2|NA
CASSRISAVGYTF
TGTGCCAGCAGTCGGATTTCGGCCGTGGGCTACACCTTC
>NA|TRBV30|TRBJ1-5|NA
CALGQPNSNQPQHF
TGTGCCTTAGGACAGCCAAATAGCAATCAGCCCCAGCATTTT
>NA|TRBV30|TRBJ1-1|NA
CAWSEHGNTEAFF
TGTGCCTGGAGTGAACACGGGAACACTGAAGCTTTCTTT
>NA|TRBV6-4|TRBJ2-7|NA
CARTGYVDF
TGTGCCAGGACGGGGTACGTGGACTTC
>NA|TRBV3-1/TRBV3-2|TRBJ1-1|NA
CASSLQGTEAFF
TGTGCCAGCAGTCTACAGGGCACTGAAGCTTTCTTT
>NA|TRBV28|TRBJ1-6|NA
CASRITAIDSPLHF
TGTGCCAGCAGGATCACAGCGATCGATTCACCCCTCCACTTT
>NA|TRBV6-5|TRBJ1-4|NA
CASRGGPATNEKLFF
TGTGCCAGCAGGGGGGGACCTGCAACTAATGAAAAACTGTTTTTT
>TRBD2|TRBV5-4|TRBJ2-6|NA
CASSLGLAYSGANVLTF
TGTGCCAGCAGCCTGGGACTAGCCTACTCTGGGGCCAACGTCCTGACTTTC
>NA|TRBV19|TRBJ2-3|NA
CASSMGGVSRDTQYF
TGTGCCAGTAGTATGGGCGGGGTCAGCAGAGATACGCAGTATTTT
>TRBD1|TRBV2|TRBJ1-2|NA
CASRGQGGYEGYTF
TGTGCCAGCAGGGGACAGGGTGGTTATGAGGGCTACACCTTC
>NA|TRBV28|TRBJ2-1|once
CASRYQGGDGNEQFF
TGTGCCAGCAGGTATCAAGGAGGGGATGGCAATGAGCAGTTCTTC
>NA|TRBV28|TRBJ1-5|NA
CASSLGPYRPQHF
TGTGCCAGCAGTCTGGGGCCCTATCGGCCCCAGCATTTT
>TRBD1|TRBV3-1/TRBV3-2|TRBJ1-1|NA
CASSSHRGGGTEAFF
TGTGCCAGCAGCTCTCACAGGGGTGGGGGCACTGAAGCTTTCTTT
>NA|TRBV28|TRBJ2-5|NA
CASSPRRETQYF
TGTGCCAGCAGTCCCCGTAGAGAGACCCAGTACTTC
>NA|TRBV19|TRBJ2-7|NA
CASSRFPGSAGSSYEQYF
TGTGCCAGTAGTAGGTTCCCGGGTTCGGCGGGGTCCTCCTACGAGCAGTACTTC
>NA|TRBV12-3/TRBV12-4|TRBJ1-2|NA
CASSLITAQGYTF
TGTGCCAGCAGTTTAATTACAGCTCAGGGCTACACCTTC
>NA|TRBV28|TRBJ1-5|NA
CASSPTGGIGQPQHF
TGTGCCAGCAGTCCAACAGGCGGGATTGGACAGCCCCAGCATTTT
>NA|TRBV3-1/TRBV3-2|TRBJ2-3|once
CASSPGRAGTQYF
TGTGCCAGCAGCCCTGGAAGGGCAGGTACGCAGTATTTT